This T cell receptor (beta chain) stems from a study of STAT3 mutations in large granular lymphocyte leukemia. Regarding the study as a whole: Some patients had dominant TCR clones larger than their STAT3 mutant burden. In T-cell large granular lymphocyte leukemia, about half of patients showed multiple immunodominant subclonotypes.

Sequencing used immunoSEQ multiplex PCR; TCRdb keeps in-frame clones, though not all of them. The table records around 13,000 clones, 90% of them present only once. As to this clone: Antigen unknown.

The CDR3 consists of 15 residues. V lost 8 bases and J 0 bases, leaving 14 bases between the germline ends. The germline gives CDR1 MNHNY, CDR2 SVGAGI (reference sequence). V is TRBV6-6 and J is TRBJ1-5; the D gene is possibly TRBD1 (5 bases). The receptor comes from a man aged 35 to 55 with T-cell large granular lymphocyte leukemia. Some clones in this sample may be carry-over from other donors' samples. The sequenced material came from peripheral blood mononuclear cells. The CDR3, as DNA: TGTGCCAGCGGCCAGGGAGTCTATAGCAATCAGCCCCAGCATTTT. This sequence encodes CASGQGVYSNQPQHF.